The 18 T cell receptor beta chains listed next were all sequenced from one sample in a study of cytomegalovirus exposure and HLA in healthy donors. Researchers ran the PCR with 60 Vbeta and 13 Jbeta primers. Repertoires were generated with immunoSEQ multiplex PCR, while TCRdb's copy carries only in-frame clones and drops some. The sample lists about 160,000 clones; about four fifths were seen once. Sequenced sample: PBMCs. These receptors came from a young man in good health and CMV-seronegative.

The V gene is TRBV5-1, the J gene TRBJ2-1; 10 bases are a match to TRBD1. The germline V gene encodes CDR1 SGHRS and CDR2 YFSETQ. Trimming removed 4 bases from V and 4 bases from J; junction bases left unmatched: 5. This CDR3 is 15 amino acids long. This CDR3 is CASSRRTGGYNEQFF. DNA of the CDR3: TGCGCCAGCAGCCGGAGGACAGGGGGGTACAATGAGCAGTTCTTC.

The chain has TRBV5-1 and TRBJ1-1; TRBD1 matches at 9 bases. Germline V lookup: CDR1 SGHRS, CDR2 YFSETQ. V was pared by 4 bases and J by 0 bases, with 10 bases of the junction left unmatched. The CDR3 consists of 17 residues. CDR3 DNA sequence: TGCGCCAGCAGCGCACAGGGGGCCCCAAACCTGAACACTGAAGCTTTCTTT. Encoded protein: CASSAQGAPNLNTEAFF.

This clone was counted a single time. This chain uses TRBV6-1 with TRBJ1-2; D gene unclear. Germline V lookup: CDR1 MNHNS, CDR2 SASEGT. The CDR3 runs 14 residues. The V and J ends lost 3 bases and 4 bases respectively, with 12 bases between them. The CDR3 bases are TGTGCCAGCAGTGATGGAGGAGTAGGCTATGGCTACACCTTC. It translates to CASSDGGVGYGYTF.

The V gene is TRBV9, the J gene TRBJ1-1, with a possible D match to TRBD1 (6 bases). The V and J ends lost 4 bases and 5 bases respectively, with 12 bases between them. CDR1 and CDR2 from the germline V gene are SGDLS and YYNGEE. The CDR3 consists of 13 residues. The CDR3 here is CASSPYQGTEAFF. CDR3 in DNA: TGTGCCAGCAGCCCGTACCAGGGGACTGAAGCTTTCTTT.

This sequence joins TRBV27 and TRBJ2-5; tentatively, D is TRBD1 or TRBD2 (5 bases each). Near its end, the DNA agrees better with TRBJ2-7, so the J call may be wrong. The CDR3 is made up of 14 amino acids. CDR1 is MNHEY, CDR2 SMNVEV, per germline (reference sequence). The CDR3 region is CASSYRFGDYEQYF. Written as DNA, the CDR3 is TGTGCCAGCAGTTACAGGTTCGGGGACTACGAGCAGTACTTC.

The chain is built from TRBV5-4 and TRBJ1-2; tentative D call: TRBD1 (5 bases). CDR1 and CDR2 (germline): SGHNT, YYREEE (reference sequence). The length of the CDR3 is 13 residues. Trimming pared 3 bases from V and 7 bases from J, leaving 13 bases between. CDR3 in DNA: TGTGCCAGCAGCTGGGGGGGAGTGTTTGGCTACACCTTC. Translated: CASSWGGVFGYTF.

CDR3 bases: TGCGCCAGCAGCTTTAACAGGGGTGGCGAAAAACTGTTTTTT. Protein product: CASSFNRGGEKLFF. The chain employs TRBV5-1 and TRBJ1-4; TRBD1 agrees at 7 bases. Germline V gene data show CDR1 as SGHRS and CDR2 as YFSETQ. The V and J ends lost 2 bases and 8 bases, in that order; junction bases with no gene match: 6. This CDR3 region has 14 residues. The entire variable domain, with the rest obtained from reference TRBV5-1 and TRBJ1-4, is as follows: KAGVTQTPRYLIKTRGQQVTLSCSPISGHRSVSWYQQTPGQGLQFLFEYFSETQRNKGNFPGRFSGRQFSNSRSEMNVSTLELGDSALYLCASSFNRGGEKLFFGSGTQLSVL.

This chain links TRBV19 with TRBJ2-2; the D is unclear. Germline CDR1 LNHDA, CDR2 SQIVND (reference sequence). The CDR3 sequence is 15 residues long. Trimming removed 1 base at V and 9 bases at J, with 15 bases between. DNA for the CDR3: TGTGCCAGTAGTATAGGGGCAGTAGAACTGAGGGAGCTGTTTTTT. Residues: CASSIGAVELRELFF.

V is TRBV27 and J is TRBJ2-1; 8 bases fit TRBD2. Germline assignment: CDR1 MNHEY and CDR2 SMNVEV (reference sequence). Losses at the gene ends were 3 bases for V and 12 bases for J; bases not matched to a gene: 13. The length of the CDR3 is 15 residues. CDR3 residues: CASSLGTRRGGLQFF. The CDR3 bases are TGTGCCAGCAGTTTGGGGACTAGACGCGGGGGTCTGCAGTTCTTC.

This clone was seen only once. V usage is TRBV15 and J usage is TRBJ1-5; D might be TRBD1 (5 bases). The germline gives CDR1 LNHNV, CDR2 YYDKDF (reference sequence). This CDR3 contains 14 residues. V gave up 1 base and J gave up 4 bases, with 8 bases separating them. The CDR3 nucleotides are TGTGCCACCAGCAGAGGGGGGGAAAATCAGCCCCAGCATTTT. It codes for CATSRGGENQPQHF. The whole variable domain, remainder taken from reference TRBV15 and TRBJ1-5, is DAMVIQNPRYQVTQFGKPVTLSCSQTLNHNVMYWYQQKSSQAPKLLFHYYDKDFNNEADTPDNFQSRRPNTSFCFLDIRSPGLGDTAMYLCATSRGGENQPQHFGDGTRLSIL.

The rearrangement joins TRBV5-4 to TRBJ1-4, with D perhaps TRBD1 (5 bases). Trimming took off 3 bases at V and 0 bases at J, with 6 bases between the two ends. The CDR3 extends over 14 amino acids. Germline values: CDR1 SGHNT, CDR2 YYREEE (reference sequence). The CDR3 reads CASSSRATNEKLFF. Written as DNA, the CDR3 is TGTGCCAGCAGCTCCAGGGCAACTAATGAAAAACTGTTTTTT.

The chain has TRBV29-1 and TRBJ2-1, with D perhaps matching TRBD2 (5 bases). Trimming left V 1 base short and J 10 bases short, with 5 bases between. The CDR3 extends over 10 amino acids. Germline lookup yields CDR1 SQVTM and CDR2 ANQGSEA. The CDR3 DNA sequence: TGCAGCGTTGAAGGAGGGGAGCAGTTCTTC. Its protein is CSVEGGEQFF.

In the case of this clone: This sample also contains other DNA sequences that code for the same CDR3. The V call is TRBV7-9, the J call TRBJ2-7; D call uncertain. Trimming left V 1 base short and J 3 bases short, with 4 bases between. The CDR3 covers 12 residues. Germline V gene data show CDR1 as SEHNR and CDR2 as FQNEAQ (reference sequence). The CDR3 here is CASSLGSYEQYF. In DNA form, the CDR3 reads TGTGCCAGCAGCTTAGGGAGCTACGAGCAGTACTTC.

V and J are TRBV11-3 and TRBJ2-2; 7 bases are a match to TRBD1. With V trimmed by 1 base and J by 7 bases, 6 bases remained unmatched. CDR1 and CDR2 (germline): SGHNT, YENEEA. This CDR3 contains 15 residues. The CDR3 protein is CASSLVSQGVGELFF. CDR3 in DNA: TGTGCCAGCAGCTTAGTGTCTCAGGGGGTCGGGGAGCTGTTTTTT.

CDR3 sequence: CASSDSDRGTDTQYF. In DNA form, the CDR3 reads TGTGCCAGCAGTGACTCGGACAGGGGAACAGATACGCAGTATTTT. This chain uses TRBV6-4 with TRBJ2-3; 9 nucleotides match TRBD1. There are 15 residues in the CDR3. Unmatched junction bases numbered 1, after V lost 0 bases and J lost 3 bases. CDR1 is MRHNA and CDR2 is SNTAGT in the germline V gene.

The chain couples TRBV7-6 to TRBJ2-7; D may be TRBD2 (6 bases). The CDR3 has 13 amino acids. V shed 6 bases and J shed 2 bases, with 11 bases lying between them. Germline V gives CDR1 SGHVS, CDR2 FNYEAQ. The CDR3 bases are TGTGCCAGCAGTCTAGCGAACCCCTACGAGCAGTACTTC. Its protein product is CASSLANPYEQYF.

The rearrangement uses TRBV28 and TRBJ1-1, with TRBD1 identical over 8 bases. CDR1 is MDHEN and CDR2 is SYDVKM in the germline V gene. V shed 11 bases and J 7 bases; nucleotides not matched to a gene: 3. CDR3 length: 10 amino acids. The CDR3 spells CARTGSEAFF. The CDR3 nucleotides read TGTGCCCGGACAGGGAGTGAAGCTTTCTTT.

In regard to this clone: A junction boundary mismatches the germline segment, possibly from a read error. This specimen includes other DNA sequences encoding the same CDR3. The chain is built from TRBV7-2 and TRBJ1-1, with D possibly TRBD1 on 6 matching bases. The CDR3 sequence is 13 residues long. Germline CDR1 and CDR2: SGHTA and FQGNSA. For the CDR3, the DNA is TGCGCCAGCGGTCAGGGGCTGAACACTGAAGCTTTCTTT. Translating it yields CASGQGLNTEAFF.